This entry is about one T cell receptor beta chain. Antigen: not known. This specimen comes from a study of cytomegalovirus exposure and HLA in healthy donors. General observations from the study: The investigators catalogued 164 TCR beta chains as cytomegalovirus-associated. Both high specificity and high sensitivity reportedly marked the classifier's diagnosis of cytomegalovirus status.

Generated by immunoSEQ multiplex PCR, the TCRdb table keeps only in-frame clones and is missing some. Of under 200,000 clones listed, 90% to 97% are singletons. This TCR was recovered from a woman aged 18-29 years in good health and CMV-seronegative. Specimen: PBMCs.

CDR3 in amino acids: CASSLGQGTAKNIQYF. CDR3 sequence (DNA): TGCGCCAGCAGCCTGGGACAGGGGACGGCCAAAAACATTCAGTACTTC. The J gene is TRBJ2-4, the V gene TRBV5-1, with 10 bases lining up with TRBD1. The CDR3 covers 16 residues. V trimming: 4 bases; J trimming: 1 base; junction bases outside the gene matches: 5. The germline V gene has CDR1 SGHRS and CDR2 YFSETQ.